This section outlines one T cell receptor (beta chain) sequence together with its context. The sample is drawn from a study of regulatory T cells in long-lasting Graves disease. In building TCR beta libraries, iRepertoire HTBI primers were used together with Arm-PCR of CDR3 regions. TCRdb reprocessed the multiplex PCR reads with MiXCR, giving one entry per CDR3 protein. The table lists about 220,000 distinct CDR3 sequences, roughly a fifth of them singletons. Time point specified: newly diagnosed GD, antithyroid drugs for less than 3 months. Researchers made the TCR library from RNA that was extracted from PBMCs. The CDR3 runs 16 residues. V lost 3 bases, J lost 2 bases, and 20 bases lay in between. Germline lookup yields CDR1 DFQATT and CDR2 SNEGSKA (reference sequence). The sample was also linked to a second study, of T cells in Graves' hyperthyroidism and ophthalmopathy.

The chain couples TRBV20-1 to TRBJ2-7; D unclear. Sequencing was performed on peripheral blood mononuclear cells (PBMCs), taken at new diagnosis, from a patient treated with antithyroid drugs. The TCR comes from a woman in her 30s with Graves disease. CDR3 in DNA: TGCAGTGCTAGGGCCCTAGATTTAGGAGTAACCTACGAGCAGTACTTC. It translates to CSARALDLGVTYEQYF.